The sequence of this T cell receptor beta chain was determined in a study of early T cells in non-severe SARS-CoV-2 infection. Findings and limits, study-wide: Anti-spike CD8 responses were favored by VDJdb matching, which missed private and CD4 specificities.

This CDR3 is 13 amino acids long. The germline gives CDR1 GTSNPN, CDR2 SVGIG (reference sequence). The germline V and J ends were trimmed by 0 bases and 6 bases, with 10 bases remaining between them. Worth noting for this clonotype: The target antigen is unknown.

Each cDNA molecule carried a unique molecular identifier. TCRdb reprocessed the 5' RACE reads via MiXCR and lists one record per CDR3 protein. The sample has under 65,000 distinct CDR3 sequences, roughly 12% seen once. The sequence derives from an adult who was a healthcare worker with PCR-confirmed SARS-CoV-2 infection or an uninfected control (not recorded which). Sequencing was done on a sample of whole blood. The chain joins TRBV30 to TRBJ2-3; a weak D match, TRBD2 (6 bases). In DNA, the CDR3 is TGTGCCTGGAGTGTACGACTAGGGGATACGCAGTATTTT. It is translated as CAWSVRLGDTQYF.